Given below is one T cell receptor beta chain in context. Its antigen is unidentified. The sample comes from a study of OX40 agonist ivuxolimab in advanced cancers. Findings of the study overall: The mean number of expanded clones was higher in CD8+ T cells than in CD4+. CD4+ and CD8+ blood T cells expanded clonally by week 6 at 0.1 to 3.0 mg/kg.

On cycle 4 day 1 and cycle 7 day 1, as well as at baseline, blood was sampled. Produced via immunoSEQ multiplex PCR; TCRdb's table is partial and in-frame only. The sample has some 80,000 clones, around 90% seen once. This receptor was obtained from an adult with an advanced solid tumor such as melanoma, head and neck, liver or kidney cancer. Material: CD4+ or CD8+ T cells sorted from blood, obtained in a trial of the OX40 agonist ivuxolimab.

This CDR3 reads CASSVAGDRATSPLHF. For the CDR3, the DNA is TGTGCCAGCAGCGTAGCTGGCGACAGGGCAACTTCACCCCTCCACTTT. V usage is TRBV9 and J usage is TRBJ1-6; 7 positions agree with TRBD1. Trimming took 0 bases from V and 9 from J; bases not matched to a gene: 9. This CDR3 has 16 amino acids. In germline, CDR1 is SGDLS, CDR2 YYNGEE.